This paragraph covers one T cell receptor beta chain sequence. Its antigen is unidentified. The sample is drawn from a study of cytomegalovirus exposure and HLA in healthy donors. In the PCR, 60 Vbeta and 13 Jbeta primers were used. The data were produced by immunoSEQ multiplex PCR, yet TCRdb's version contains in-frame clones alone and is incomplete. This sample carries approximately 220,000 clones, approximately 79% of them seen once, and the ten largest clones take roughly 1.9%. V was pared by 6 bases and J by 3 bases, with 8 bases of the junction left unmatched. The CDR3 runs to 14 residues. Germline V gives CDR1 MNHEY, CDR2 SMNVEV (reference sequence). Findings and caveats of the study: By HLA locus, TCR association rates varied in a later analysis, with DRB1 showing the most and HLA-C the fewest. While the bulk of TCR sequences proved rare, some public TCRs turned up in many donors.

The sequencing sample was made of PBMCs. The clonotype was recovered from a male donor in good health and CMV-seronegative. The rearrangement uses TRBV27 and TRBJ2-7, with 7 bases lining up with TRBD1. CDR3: CASSPTGQYYEQYF. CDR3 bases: TGTGCCAGCAGCCCTACGGGACAGTACTACGAGCAGTACTTC.